This T cell receptor (beta chain) was identified in a study of T cells in Graves' hyperthyroidism and ophthalmopathy. There are 13 residues in the CDR3. Germline loops: CDR1 LGHDT, CDR2 YNNKEL (reference sequence). V gave up 10 bases and J gave up 5 bases; unmatched junction bases: 7. This clonotype was observed many times. Using RNA transcripts as the source, TCR beta CDR3 regions were amplified. TCR CDR3 underwent first-round RT-PCR with the HTBI primer set. TCRdb recomputed calls from the multiplex PCR reads with MiXCR, one row per CDR3 protein. The sample includes approximately 740,000 distinct CDR3 sequences, 12% to 15% of them seen just once.

Sequencing input: blood. This receptor was identified in a woman aged 18-30 years with Graves' hyperthyroidism. The genes are TRBV3-1 and TRBJ2-7; TRBD2 matches at 11 bases. The CDR3 DNA is TGTGCCATCCGACTAGCGGGACTCAACGAGCAGTACTTC. Residues: CAIRLAGLNEQYF.